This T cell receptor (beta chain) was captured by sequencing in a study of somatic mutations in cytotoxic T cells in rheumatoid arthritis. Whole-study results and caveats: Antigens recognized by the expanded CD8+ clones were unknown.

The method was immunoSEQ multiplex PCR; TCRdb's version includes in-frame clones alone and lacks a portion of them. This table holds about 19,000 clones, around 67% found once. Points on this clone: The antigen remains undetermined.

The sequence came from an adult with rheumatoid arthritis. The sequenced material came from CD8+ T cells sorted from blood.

DNA for the CDR3: TGTGCCAGCAGCTCCGAAGTAACCGGGGAGCTGTTTTTT. Protein product: CASSSEVTGELFF. The V gene is TRBV6-5, the J gene TRBJ2-2, with D uncertain. The CDR3 sequence is 13 residues long. Between the trimmed V and J ends, which lost 6 bases and 5 bases, there was a span of 10 bases. Germline CDR1 MNHEY, CDR2 SVGAGI.